This T cell receptor (beta chain) derives from a study of shared clonotypes between healthy human individuals. Regarding this clone: Its cognate antigen is unknown.

Study outcomes and limitations: Tissue TCR repertoires likely differ from these blood-only repertoires. On the whole, naive subsets had larger estimated richness than memory subsets had. With a handful of donors compared, around 5.4% of naive CD4 clonotypes were shared. Generation probabilities of non-shared clonotypes were lower (relative to those shared by all four donors).

Naive CD8 cells lacked CD45RO and underwent positive selection for CCR7, leaving out terminally differentiated effector memory CD45RA+ cells. Method: immunoSEQ multiplex PCR; TCRdb's copy keeps in-frame clones and lacks some. The sample carries about 1,900,000 clones, approximately 94% recorded once. The receptor was isolated from a man between 18 and 35 years old in good health. Input material: naive CD8+ T cells sorted from blood.

The CDR3, as DNA: TGTGCCAGCAGCGACACAGGGGAAGAGACCCAGTACTTC. Protein product: CASSDTGEETQYF. The chain recombines TRBV9 with TRBJ2-5; 7 positions match TRBD1. CDR1 is SGDLS and CDR2 is YYNGEE in the germline V gene. This CDR3 spans 13 amino acids. With V trimmed by 3 bases and J by 3 bases, 2 bases remained unmatched.